This T cell receptor beta chain is from a study of CD8+ T cells in alopecia areata (dated by TCRdb to 2016 to 2018). For the wider study: Treated patients were enrolled in an open-label pilot trial of oral tofacitinib, 5 to 10 mg twice daily, for moderate-to-severe alopecia areata. Patients received tofacitinib for 6 to 18 months and were then followed off drug for 6 months to check for delayed response and recurrence. The study used high-throughput TCRbeta sequencing to examine T cell clonal expansion in alopecia areata, in both the C3H/HeJ mouse model and human patients. In humans, TCRbeta sequencing was performed on scalp tissue and on sorted CD4+ and CD8+ peripheral blood T cells from healthy controls and from patients with patchy or totalis/universalis alopecia areata. Patients on tofacitinib were biopsied at baseline and after 4 and 24 weeks of treatment, and several of the patients also had a later scalp biopsy. Scalp clonality was compared among normal scalp (n=4), patchy alopecia areata scalp (n=8), and alopecia totalis/universalis scalp (n=8). The RNA source kit depended on sample type: the PAXgene miRNA kit for fixed scalp, the miRNeasy kit for PBMCs, and the RNeasy kit for mouse skin. Amplification of TCRbeta CDR3 regions was done by immunoSEQ multiplex PCR using 35 Vbeta forward primers and 13 Jbeta reverse primers. The research as a whole found: Compared with normal scalp, lesional scalp, particularly in alopecia totalis/universalis, had higher clonality and more expanded CD8+ clones, which suggests antigenic drive. Resident alphabeta T cells in normal human skin are also sequenced, complicating scalp TCR repertoire analysis, unlike mouse skin dominated by gammadelta T cells. TCR sequences shared between patients were less clear than in mice, possibly partly because of HLA diversity in the patient population.

The sample's time point label, in plain terms: baseline before oral tofacitinib. Lesional scalp punch biopsies and peripheral blood were collected from alopecia areata patients. PBMCs were isolated by density centrifugation and stained for CD3, CD4 and CD8, and CD4+ and CD8+ T cells were sorted on a FACSAria. A word on this clone: Its antigen target is currently unknown. No quality values exist for individual bases; no much larger clone is one base distant.

The library was produced with the immunoSEQ multiplex PCR assay. RNA was extracted from all samples and reverse transcribed into cDNA as template for TCR sequencing. First-strand cDNA was synthesized using SuperScript III with a 2:1 mix of oligo-dT and random hexamers. Amplification bias was assessed with a synthetic immune receptor repertoire, and residual bias was removed computationally. In the paper's pipeline: Raw reads were preprocessed to remove errors, and CDR3 was defined according to IMGT conventions as the region from the conserved cysteine to phenylalanine. Clonality was computed as 1 minus the Shannon entropy, with the entropy normalized by log2 of the number of productive unique TCRs. CD4 or CD8 identity of scalp clones was inferred by cross-referencing scalp TCRbeta sequences with sorted blood CD4 and CD8 repertoires. This immuneACCESS table, as held by TCRdb, lists in-frame sequences with V and J called but not all clones. Of the missing ones, under half trace to an unresolved V gene in checked studies; the others have no known cause. V and J calls and clone size are those listed in that table; D and trimming were worked out from the DNA. This sample comprises roughly 150,000 clones, 87% of them detected only once. The top ten constitute about 15% of the sample.

From cysteine to phenylalanine, the CDR3 is 13 amino acids long. The sequence is cut down to CDR3 DNA, 39 bases in frame from base 1. V lost 7 bases and J lost 4 bases; the stretch between them is 14 bases long. CDR1 and CDR2 were assigned from the germline V gene as SNHLY and FYNNEI. The chain is encoded by TRBV2 joined to TRBJ2-7, with TRBD1 as a weak D call on 6 bases. The sequence was obtained from a human donor with alopecia areata. The sequences come from CD8+ T cells sorted from blood, collected at week 0. The CDR3 region reads CASTGTTLYEQYF. The nucleotide sequence reads TGTGCCAGCACCGGGACAACCTTATACGAGCAGTACTTC.